Included here is one TCR beta chain sequence, with context. Original analysis: It was from reference gene primer amplification that nucleated cell counts were estimated. Measured with immunoSEQ multiplex PCR; TCRdb has only the in-frame clones, and not every one. The D gene and trimming were derived from the DNA, and the V and J assignments and clone size from that table. The sample records 87,000 or so clones, about 85% being singletons. This sample was taken from a study of blood T cell repertoires in COVID-19. Across the whole study: There were acute and convalescent COVID-19 samples, and they came from the United States, Italy and Spain. T cells, B-cell-depleted T cells, or PBMCs provided the cDNA or gDNA that served as material.

In Seattle, patients joined the study during active infection and were tracked longitudinally. Losses at the gene ends were 3 bases for V and 2 bases for J; bases not matched to a gene: 6. Germline assignment: CDR1 KGHSH and CDR2 LQKENI. The CDR3 has 15 residues. The chain is built from TRBV18 and TRBJ2-5, with 7 bases that match TRBD1. Specimen: peripheral blood. The sequence derives from a woman of 80 years or more with COVID-19, enrolled during active disease. CDR3 protein: CASSPRGQLQETQYF. DNA of the CDR3: TGTGCCAGCTCACCTAGGGGGCAATTACAAGAGACCCAGTACTTC.